The 18 T cell receptor beta chains below were found in one sample sequenced in a study of blood T cell repertoires in COVID-19. Measured with immunoSEQ multiplex PCR; TCRdb has only the in-frame clones, and not every one. The sample comprises more than 300,000 clones, roughly nine tenths of which are singletons, and roughly a tenth rests with the top ten. Sequenced material: PBMCs or T cells enriched from blood (not recorded which). Receptors were obtained from a woman aged 25-40 years who had recovered from COVID-19.

The chain has TRBV2 and TRBJ2-7; the D gene is possibly TRBD2 (7 bases). Trimming stripped 1 base from V and 3 bases from J, with 19 bases between. CDR1 SNHLY and CDR2 FYNNEI come from the germline V gene. The CDR3 loop spans 17 amino acids. The CDR3 DNA reads as TGTGCCAGCAGTGAAGGTCCCTCGGGGGCGGGGGTCTACGAGCAGTACTTC. Amino acids: CASSEGPSGAGVYEQYF.

V gene TRBV21-1 combines with J gene TRBJ1-1; the table's D call of TRBD1 was not tested on the DNA. TRBV21-1 is a pseudogene. This CDR3 has 17 residues. The DNA of the CDR3 is TGTGCCAGCAGCAAAAAGGCAGCAGGGGGCTGTAAGACTGAAGCTTTCTTT. Translating it yields CASSKKAAGGCKTEAFF.

V is TRBV7-8 and J is TRBJ1-5; 7 nucleotides line up with TRBD1. CDR1 is SGHVS, CDR2 FQNEAQ, per germline. V was pared by 4 bases and J by 4 bases, with 7 bases of the junction left unmatched. The CDR3 has 15 amino acids. The DNA for the CDR3 is TGTGCCAGCAGCTGCACAGGGGCTCGGAATCAGCCCCAGCATTTT. This codes for CASSCTGARNQPQHF.

The chain has TRBV5-1 and TRBJ1-1; no definite D call. Trimming took off 5 bases at V and 3 bases at J, with 23 bases between the two ends. The CDR3 totals 17 residues. Per the germline V gene, CDR1 is SGHRS and CDR2 is YFSETQ. The CDR3 nucleotides read TGCGCCAGCAGGTTTAGTTTGGGCGGGTCTTCGGACACTGAAGCTTTCTTT. It yields the protein CASRFSLGGSSDTEAFF.

CDR3: CASSQDPVAGVNTGELFF. CDR3 DNA sequence: TGTGCCAGCAGCCAAGATCCCGTAGCGGGAGTCAACACCGGGGAGCTGTTTTTT. V usage is TRBV3-1 (or the pseudogene TRBV3-2) and J usage is TRBJ2-2; 9 bases align to TRBD2. The CDR3 spans 18 residues. Per the germline V gene, CDR1 is LGHDT and CDR2 is YNNKEL (reference sequence). J was trimmed by 2 bases and V by 0 bases; bases with no gene match: 7.

The chain has TRBV5-4 and TRBJ2-5; weak D call: TRBD1 (6 bases). This CDR3 has 15 residues. Trimming stripped 4 bases from V and 2 bases from J, with 15 bases between. Germline CDR1 is SGHNT and CDR2 is YYREEE (reference sequence). In DNA, the CDR3 is TGTGCCAGCAGCCGAACCCGACAGGAACAAGAGACCCAGTACTTC. Protein: CASSRTRQEQETQYF.

The chain combines TRBV18 with TRBJ2-1; 12 nucleotides agree with TRBD1. V dropped 3 bases and J dropped 3; count of bases not matched to a gene: 3. This CDR3 spans 16 amino acids. Germline CDR1 is KGHSH and CDR2 is LQKENI. CDR3 sequence (DNA): TGTGCCAGCTCACCGGGACAGGGGGCTTTCTACAATGAGCAGTTCTTC. It specifies CASSPGQGAFYNEQFF.

This clone turned up a few times. V usage is TRBV7-8 and J usage is TRBJ2-7, with 10 nucleotides matching TRBD1. This CDR3 has 15 residues. Per germline, CDR1 SGHVS and CDR2 FQNEAQ. Trimming at V came to 2 bases and at J to 5 bases, leaving 6 bases not matched to a gene. The CDR3 sequence is CASSLYGDRGHEQYF. CDR3 nucleotide sequence: TGTGCCAGCAGCTTATACGGGGACAGGGGCCACGAGCAGTACTTC.

The chain carries TRBV7-9 and TRBJ1-1, with D uncertain. Trimming left V 4 bases short and J 7 bases short, with 13 bases between. The CDR3 spans 13 residues. The germline V gene has CDR1 SEHNR and CDR2 FQNEAQ (reference sequence). CDR3 DNA sequence: TGTGCCAGCAGCTCCCGATTCGGTGATGAAGCTTTCTTT. Amino acid sequence: CASSSRFGDEAFF.

The chain couples TRBV5-5 to TRBJ1-2; TRBD1 aligns across 9 bases. Germline V CDR1 and CDR2: SGHKS, YYEKEE (reference sequence). The CDR3 is 13 residues long. Trimming cost V 4 bases and J 5 bases; bases outside gene matches: 3. The CDR3 is CASSPGQGYGYTF. The DNA of the CDR3 is TGTGCCAGCAGCCCGGGACAGGGATATGGCTACACCTTC.

The chain recombines TRBV7-9 with TRBJ2-1; 8 positions match TRBD2. The CDR3 consists of 14 residues. The V gene end was trimmed by 1 base and the J gene end by 5 bases; junction bases not matched to a gene: 1. The V gene's germline CDR1 is SEHNR and CDR2 FQNEAQ (reference sequence). In nucleotides, the CDR3 is TGTGCCAGCAGCTTAGTACTAGCGGACAATGAGCAGTTCTTC. Residues: CASSLVLADNEQFF.

This clone was recorded only once. The chain couples TRBV19 to TRBJ1-2, with D possibly matching TRBD1 (5 bases). The CDR3 consists of 17 residues. Per germline, CDR1 LNHDA and CDR2 SQIVND (reference sequence). Trimming removed 7 bases from V and 2 bases from J, with 23 bases in between. The CDR3, as DNA: TGTGCCAGTAACATTGGGCAGGGAATGGCAAACAACTATGGCTACACCTTC. It translates to CASNIGQGMANNYGYTF.

The chain recombines TRBV19 with TRBJ1-1; TRBD1 might be the D (5 bases). The CDR3 totals 13 residues. Germline V gene data show CDR1 as LNHDA and CDR2 as SQIVND (reference sequence). Trimming removed 3 bases from V and 9 bases from J, with 14 bases in between. The CDR3 protein is CASSIVREGQAFF. CDR3 bases: TGTGCCAGTAGTATTGTCAGGGAGGGGCAAGCTTTCTTT.

The chain carries TRBV27 and TRBJ1-1; maybe TRBD1 (6 bases). Trimming pared 6 bases from V and 1 base from J, leaving 21 bases between. This CDR3 has 17 residues. CDR1 is MNHEY and CDR2 is SMNVEV in the germline V gene (reference sequence). CDR3 sequence: CASSHSFRGSKNTEAFF. CDR3 DNA sequence: TGTGCCAGCAGCCATTCTTTCAGGGGATCGAAGAACACTGAAGCTTTCTTT.

The J gene is TRBJ2-1, the V gene TRBV9, with D possibly matching TRBD1 (7 bases). The V end lost 4 bases, the J end lost 6 bases, and 29 bases lay between the germline ends. Germline-derived CDR1 and CDR2 are SGDLS and YYNGEE. The CDR3 is 19 residues long. DNA of the CDR3: TGTGCCAGCAGCTCTGGACGGGGGATCCGAGGGGGCCCCCTCAATGAGCAGTTCTTC. Protein: CASSSGRGIRGGPLNEQFF.

The gene calls are TRBV9 and TRBJ2-1; TRBD2 matches at 16 bases. Germline V lookup: CDR1 SGDLS, CDR2 YYNGEE. V lost 4 bases to trimming and J lost 10 bases; unmatched junction nucleotides: 8. The CDR3 has 16 amino acids. The CDR3 region has the DNA TGTGCCAGCAGCCCAAGCGGGACTAGCGGGAGGGTGGAGCAGTTCTTC. It yields the protein CASSPSGTSGRVEQFF.

The chain is built from TRBV5-1 and TRBJ2-7, with 9 bases lining up with TRBD2. V lost 1 base, J lost 6 bases, and 5 bases stayed unmatched. This CDR3 has 14 amino acids. Germline lookup yields CDR1 SGHRS and CDR2 YFSETQ. The CDR3 sequence: CASSLISTSGEQYF. The CDR3 coding sequence is TGCGCCAGCAGCTTGATATCGACTAGCGGCGAGCAGTACTTC.

The chain uses TRBV19 and TRBJ1-5, with TRBD1 matching 9 bases. V was clipped by 4 bases and J by 2 bases; unmatched bases: 9. Germline loops: CDR1 LNHDA, CDR2 SQIVND (reference sequence). There are 17 residues in the CDR3. This CDR3 is CASSTTNRGLGNQPQHF. The DNA of the CDR3 is TGTGCCAGTAGTACCACGAACAGGGGGCTAGGCAATCAGCCCCAGCATTTT. The entire variable domain, with the rest obtained from reference TRBV19 and TRBJ1-5, is as follows: DGGITQSPKYLFRKEGQNVTLSCEQNLNHDAMYWYRQDPGQGLRLIYYSQIVNDFQKGDIAEGYSVSREKKESFPLTVTSAQKNPTAFYLCASSTTNRGLGNQPQHFGDGTRLSIL.